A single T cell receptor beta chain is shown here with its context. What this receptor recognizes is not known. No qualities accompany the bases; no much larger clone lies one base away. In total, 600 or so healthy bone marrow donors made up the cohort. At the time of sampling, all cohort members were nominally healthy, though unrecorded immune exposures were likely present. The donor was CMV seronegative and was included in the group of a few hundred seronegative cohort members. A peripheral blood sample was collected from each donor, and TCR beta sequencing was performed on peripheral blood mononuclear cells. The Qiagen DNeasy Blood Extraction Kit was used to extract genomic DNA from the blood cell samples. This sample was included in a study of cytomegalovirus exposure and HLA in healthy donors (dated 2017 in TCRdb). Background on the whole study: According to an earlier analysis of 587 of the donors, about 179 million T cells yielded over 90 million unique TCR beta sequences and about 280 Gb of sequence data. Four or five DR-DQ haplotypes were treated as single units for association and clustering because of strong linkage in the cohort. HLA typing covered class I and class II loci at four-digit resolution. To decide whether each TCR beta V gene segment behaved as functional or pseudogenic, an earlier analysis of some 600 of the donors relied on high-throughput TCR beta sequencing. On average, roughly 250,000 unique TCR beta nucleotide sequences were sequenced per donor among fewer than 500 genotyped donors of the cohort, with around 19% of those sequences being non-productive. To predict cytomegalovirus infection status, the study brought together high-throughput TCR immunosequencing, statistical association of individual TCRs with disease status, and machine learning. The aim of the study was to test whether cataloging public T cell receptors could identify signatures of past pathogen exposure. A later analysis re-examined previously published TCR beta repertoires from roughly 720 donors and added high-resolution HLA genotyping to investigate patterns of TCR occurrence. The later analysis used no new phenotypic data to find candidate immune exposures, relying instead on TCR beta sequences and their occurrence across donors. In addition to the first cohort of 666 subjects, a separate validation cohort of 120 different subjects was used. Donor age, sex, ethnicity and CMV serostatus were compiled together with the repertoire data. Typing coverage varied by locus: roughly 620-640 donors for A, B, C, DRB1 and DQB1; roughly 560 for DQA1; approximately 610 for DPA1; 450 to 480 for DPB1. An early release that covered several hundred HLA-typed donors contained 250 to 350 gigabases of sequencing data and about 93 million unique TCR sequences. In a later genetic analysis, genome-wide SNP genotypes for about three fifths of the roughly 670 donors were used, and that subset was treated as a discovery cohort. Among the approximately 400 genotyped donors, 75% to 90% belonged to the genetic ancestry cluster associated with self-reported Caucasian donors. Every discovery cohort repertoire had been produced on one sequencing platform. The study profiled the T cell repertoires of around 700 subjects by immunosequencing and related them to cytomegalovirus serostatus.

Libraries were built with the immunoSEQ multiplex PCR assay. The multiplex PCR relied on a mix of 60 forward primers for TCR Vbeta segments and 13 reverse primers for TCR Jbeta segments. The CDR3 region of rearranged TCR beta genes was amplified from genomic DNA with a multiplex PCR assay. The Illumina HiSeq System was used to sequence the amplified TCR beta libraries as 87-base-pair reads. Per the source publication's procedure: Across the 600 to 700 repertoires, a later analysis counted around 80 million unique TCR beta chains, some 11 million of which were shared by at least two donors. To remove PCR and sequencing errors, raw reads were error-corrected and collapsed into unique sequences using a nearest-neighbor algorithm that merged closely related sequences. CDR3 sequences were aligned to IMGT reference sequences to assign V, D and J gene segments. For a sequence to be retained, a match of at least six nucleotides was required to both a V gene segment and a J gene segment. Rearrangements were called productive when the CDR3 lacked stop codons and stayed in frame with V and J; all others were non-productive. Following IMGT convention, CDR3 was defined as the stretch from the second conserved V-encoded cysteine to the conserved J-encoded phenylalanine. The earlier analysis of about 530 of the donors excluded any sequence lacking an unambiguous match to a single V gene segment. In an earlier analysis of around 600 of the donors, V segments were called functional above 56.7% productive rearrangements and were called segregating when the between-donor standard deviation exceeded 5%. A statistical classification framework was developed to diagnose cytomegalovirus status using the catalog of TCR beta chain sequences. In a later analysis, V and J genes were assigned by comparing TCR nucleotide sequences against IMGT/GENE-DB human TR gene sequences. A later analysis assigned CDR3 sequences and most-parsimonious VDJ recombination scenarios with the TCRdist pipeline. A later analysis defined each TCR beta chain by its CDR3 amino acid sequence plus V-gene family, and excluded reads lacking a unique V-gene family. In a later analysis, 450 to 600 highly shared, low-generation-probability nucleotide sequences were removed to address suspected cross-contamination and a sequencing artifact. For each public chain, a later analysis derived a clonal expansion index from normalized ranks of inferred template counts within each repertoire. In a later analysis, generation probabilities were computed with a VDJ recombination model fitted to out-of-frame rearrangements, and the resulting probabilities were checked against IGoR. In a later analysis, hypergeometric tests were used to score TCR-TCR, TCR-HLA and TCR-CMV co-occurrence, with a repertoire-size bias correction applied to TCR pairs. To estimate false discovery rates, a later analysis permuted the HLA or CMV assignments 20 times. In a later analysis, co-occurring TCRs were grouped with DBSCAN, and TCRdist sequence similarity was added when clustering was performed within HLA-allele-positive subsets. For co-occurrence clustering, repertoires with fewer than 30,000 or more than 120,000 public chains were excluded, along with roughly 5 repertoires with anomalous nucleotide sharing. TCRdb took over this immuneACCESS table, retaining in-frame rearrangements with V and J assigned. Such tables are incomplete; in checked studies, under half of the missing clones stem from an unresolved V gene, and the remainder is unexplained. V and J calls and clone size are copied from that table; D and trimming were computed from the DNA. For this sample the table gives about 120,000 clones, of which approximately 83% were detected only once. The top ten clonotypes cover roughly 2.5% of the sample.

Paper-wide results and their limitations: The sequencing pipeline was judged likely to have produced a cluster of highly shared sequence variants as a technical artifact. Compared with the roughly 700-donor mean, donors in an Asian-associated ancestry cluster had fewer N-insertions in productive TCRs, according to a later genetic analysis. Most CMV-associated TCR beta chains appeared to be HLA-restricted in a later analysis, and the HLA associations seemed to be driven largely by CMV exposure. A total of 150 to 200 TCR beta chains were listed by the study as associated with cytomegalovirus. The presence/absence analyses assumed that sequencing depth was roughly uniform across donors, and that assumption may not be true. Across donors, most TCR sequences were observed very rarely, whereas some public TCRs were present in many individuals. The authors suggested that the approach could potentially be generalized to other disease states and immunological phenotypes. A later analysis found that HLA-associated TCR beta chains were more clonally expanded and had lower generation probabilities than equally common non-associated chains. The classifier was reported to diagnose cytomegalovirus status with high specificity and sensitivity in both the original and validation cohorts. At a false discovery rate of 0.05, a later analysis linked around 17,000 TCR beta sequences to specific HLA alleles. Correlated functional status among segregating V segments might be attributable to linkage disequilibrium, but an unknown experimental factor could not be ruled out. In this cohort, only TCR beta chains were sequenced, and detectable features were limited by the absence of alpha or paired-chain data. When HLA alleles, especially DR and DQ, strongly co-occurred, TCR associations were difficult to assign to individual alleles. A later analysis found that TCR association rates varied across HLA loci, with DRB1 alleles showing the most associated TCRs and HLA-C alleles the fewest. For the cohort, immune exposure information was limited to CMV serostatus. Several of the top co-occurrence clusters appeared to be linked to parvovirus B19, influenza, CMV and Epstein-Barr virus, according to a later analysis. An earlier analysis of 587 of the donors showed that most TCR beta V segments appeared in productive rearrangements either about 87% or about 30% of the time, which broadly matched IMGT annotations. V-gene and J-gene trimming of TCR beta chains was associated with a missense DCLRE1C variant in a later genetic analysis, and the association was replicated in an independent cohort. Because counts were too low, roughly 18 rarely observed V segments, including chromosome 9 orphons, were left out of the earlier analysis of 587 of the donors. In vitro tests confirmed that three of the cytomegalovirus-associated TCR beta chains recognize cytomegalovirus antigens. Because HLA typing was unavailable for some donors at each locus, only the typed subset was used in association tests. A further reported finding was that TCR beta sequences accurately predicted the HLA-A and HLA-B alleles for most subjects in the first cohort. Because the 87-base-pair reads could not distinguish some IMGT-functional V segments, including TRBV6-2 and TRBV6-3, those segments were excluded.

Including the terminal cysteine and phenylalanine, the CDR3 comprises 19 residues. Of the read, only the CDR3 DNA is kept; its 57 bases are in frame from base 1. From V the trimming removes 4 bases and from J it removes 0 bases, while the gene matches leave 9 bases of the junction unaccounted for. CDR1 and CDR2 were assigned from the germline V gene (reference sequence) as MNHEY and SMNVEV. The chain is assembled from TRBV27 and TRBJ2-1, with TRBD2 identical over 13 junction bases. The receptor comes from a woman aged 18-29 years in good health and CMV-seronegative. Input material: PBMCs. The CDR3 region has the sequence CASSSHGTSGTSSYNEQFF. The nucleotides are TGTGCCAGCAGTTCACACGGGACTAGCGGGACTAGCTCCTACAATGAGCAGTTCTTC.